The sequence of this TCR beta chain was determined in a study of OX40 agonist ivuxolimab in advanced cancers. At baseline, cycle 4 day 1, and cycle 7 day 1, blood was sampled. After removal of 2 bases from V and 0 bases from J, the junction contained 4 bases not matched to a gene. Germline values: CDR1 MNHNS, CDR2 SASEGT. The length of the CDR3 is 17 residues. About this clone itself: Its antigen is undetermined.

Profiled with immunoSEQ multiplex PCR; TCRdb holds only in-frame clones, not every one. Of 75,000 to 95,000 clones detected, about nine tenths appear once; the ten largest clones hold 6.5% to 8.5%. Study outcomes and limitations: In CD8+ T cells, expanded clones were on average more numerous than in CD4+.

This clonotype was obtained from an adult with an advanced solid tumor such as melanoma, head and neck, liver or kidney cancer. The chain employs TRBV6-1 and TRBJ2-1; 10 nucleotides line up with TRBD2. The sequencing here drew on CD4+ or CD8+ T cells sorted from blood, taken in a trial of the OX40 agonist ivuxolimab. The CDR3 protein is CASSESIAGGSYNEQFF. The CDR3 DNA reads as TGTGCCAGCAGTGAAAGTATAGCGGGAGGCTCCTACAATGAGCAGTTCTTC.